Below are 9 T cell receptor beta chains sequenced from a single sample in a study of T cell responses to AZD1222 COVID-19 vaccine. Repertoires were generated with immunoSEQ multiplex PCR, while TCRdb's copy carries only in-frame clones and drops some. The sample carries 120,000 or so clones, roughly 92% recorded once. The sequences come from peripheral blood, collected on day 0 of AZD1222 vaccination. The receptor set was obtained from an adult in good health.

This clone was seen only once. The rearrangement joins TRBV24-1 to TRBJ2-7; D might be TRBD1 (6 bases). The V end lost 1 base, the J end lost 4 bases, and 22 bases lay between the germline ends. The CDR3 consists of 18 residues. Germline CDR1 is KGHDR and CDR2 is SFDVKD. CDR3 DNA: TGTGCCACCAGTGATTTTGGGGCGGTCGGCAGGGGATCTTACGAGCAGTACGTC. It specifies CATSDFGAVGRGSYEQYV.

V gene TRBV9 combines with J gene TRBJ1-2, with unresolved D. Germline V gene sequence: CDR1 SGDLS, CDR2 YYNGEE. This CDR3 contains 16 residues. The germline V and J ends were trimmed by 0 bases and 1 base, with 13 bases remaining between them. CDR3 residues: CASSVADRSYNYGYTF. The CDR3 DNA is TGTGCCAGCAGCGTAGCCGACCGAAGTTATAACTATGGCTACACCTTC.

The chain couples TRBV9 to TRBJ2-3; D gene ambiguous. There are 16 residues in the CDR3. Germline-derived CDR1 and CDR2 are SGDLS and YYNGEE. Trimming left V 2 bases short and J 0 bases short, with 13 bases between. CDR3 amino acids: CASSVRASPSTDTQYF. In DNA form, the CDR3 reads TGTGCCAGCAGCGTTAGGGCCAGTCCTAGCACAGATACGCAGTATTTT. The variable domain in full, completed from reference TRBV9 and TRBJ2-3, reads DSGVTQTPKHLITATGQRVTLRCSPRSGDLSVYWYQQSLDQGLQFLIQYYNGEERAKGNILERFSAQQFPDLHSELNLSSLELGDSALYFCASSVRASPSTDTQYFGPGTRLTVL.

The chain links TRBV20-1 to TRBJ1-2; D gene ambiguous. Germline CDR1 DFQATT, CDR2 SNEGSKA (reference sequence). This CDR3 comprises 12 residues. Between the trimmed V and J ends, which lost 3 bases and 4 bases, there was a span of 9 bases. This chain's CDR3 is CSASKRGYGYTF. CDR3 nucleotide sequence: TGCAGTGCTAGTAAGCGGGGCTATGGCTACACCTTC.

The chain combines TRBV11-2 with TRBJ2-1; 7 bases are shared with TRBD1. The CDR3 contains 14 residues. The germline V gene encodes CDR1 SGHAT and CDR2 FQNNGV. With V trimmed by 6 bases and J by 10 bases, 12 bases remained unmatched. In nucleotides, the CDR3 is TGTGCCAGCAGTCAAAGACAGGGACAAGGGGAGCAGTTCTTC. Translating it yields CASSQRQGQGEQFF.

This clone appeared once. The chain's CDR3 is CASSITGPIYYGYTF. CDR3 bases: TGCGCCAGCAGCATTACAGGCCCCATCTACTATGGCTACACCTTC. The chain employs TRBV4-1 and TRBJ1-2; D is perhaps TRBD1 (5 bases). This CDR3 has 15 residues. Trimming took off 5 bases at V and 3 bases at J, with 16 bases between the two ends. Germline CDR1 MGHRA, CDR2 YSYEKL.

The chain has TRBV7-2 and TRBJ1-1; D call uncertain. Trimming took 4 bases from V and 7 from J, leaving 13 bases between them. CDR1 SGHTA and CDR2 FQGNSA come from the germline V gene. This CDR3 spans 13 amino acids. In nucleotides, the CDR3 is TGTGCCAGCAGCTCCTCTGCCGGCCGTGAAGCTTTCTTT. As protein: CASSSSAGREAFF.

The chain couples TRBV2 to TRBJ2-5; 9 nucleotides match TRBD1. Germline-derived CDR1 and CDR2 are SNHLY and FYNNEI. CDR3 length: 12 amino acids. J gave up 7 bases and V 6 bases, and 3 bases lay outside the gene matches. The CDR3 DNA is TGTGCCAGCAGCGAGACAGGGGGGACCCAGTACTTC. Translation: CASSETGGTQYF. Complete variable domain (other parts from reference TRBV2 and TRBJ2-5): EPEVTQTPSHQVTQMGQEVILRCVPISNHLYFYWYRQILGQKVEFLVSFYNNEISEKSEIFDDQFSVERPDGSNFTLKIRSTKLEDSAMYFCASSETGGTQYFGPGTRLLVL.

The chain combines TRBV11-3 with TRBJ2-3; D gene uncertain. V was trimmed by 6 bases and J by 5 bases, leaving 9 bases between them. Germline CDR1 SGHNT, CDR2 YENEEA. This CDR3 is 12 amino acids long. CDR3 in DNA: TGTGCCAGCAGTGTAAGGGTAGATACGCAGTATTTT. It yields the protein CASSVRVDTQYF.